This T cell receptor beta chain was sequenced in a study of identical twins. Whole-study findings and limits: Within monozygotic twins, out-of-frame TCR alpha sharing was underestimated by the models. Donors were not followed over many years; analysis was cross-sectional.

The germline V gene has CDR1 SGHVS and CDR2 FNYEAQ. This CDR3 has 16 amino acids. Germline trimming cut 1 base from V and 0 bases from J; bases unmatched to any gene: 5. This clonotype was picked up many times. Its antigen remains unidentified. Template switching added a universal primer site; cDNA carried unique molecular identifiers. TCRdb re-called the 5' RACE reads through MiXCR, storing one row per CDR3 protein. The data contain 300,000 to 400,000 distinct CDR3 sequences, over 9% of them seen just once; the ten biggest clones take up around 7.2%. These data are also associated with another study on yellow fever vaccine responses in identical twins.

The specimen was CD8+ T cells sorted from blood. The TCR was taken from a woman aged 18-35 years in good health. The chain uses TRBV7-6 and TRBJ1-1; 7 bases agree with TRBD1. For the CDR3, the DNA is TGTGCCAGCAGCTTAGTTAAGGGGGCCATGAACACTGAAGCTTTCTTT. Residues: CASSLVKGAMNTEAFF.